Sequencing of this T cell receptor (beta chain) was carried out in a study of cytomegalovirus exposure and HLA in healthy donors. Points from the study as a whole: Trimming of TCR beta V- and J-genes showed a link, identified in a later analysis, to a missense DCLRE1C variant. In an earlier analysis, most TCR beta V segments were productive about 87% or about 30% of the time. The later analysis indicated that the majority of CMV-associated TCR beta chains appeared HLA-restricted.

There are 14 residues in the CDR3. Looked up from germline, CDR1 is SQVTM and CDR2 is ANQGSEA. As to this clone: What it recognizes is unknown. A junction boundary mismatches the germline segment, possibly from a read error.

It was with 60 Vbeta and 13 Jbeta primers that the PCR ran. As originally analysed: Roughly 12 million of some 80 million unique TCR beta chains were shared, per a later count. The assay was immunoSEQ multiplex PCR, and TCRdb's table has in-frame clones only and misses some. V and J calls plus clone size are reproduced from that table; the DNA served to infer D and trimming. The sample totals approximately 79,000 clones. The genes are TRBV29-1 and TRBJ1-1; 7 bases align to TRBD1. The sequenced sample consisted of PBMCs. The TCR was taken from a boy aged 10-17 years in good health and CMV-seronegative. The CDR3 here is CSVEVQGIGTEDFF. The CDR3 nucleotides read TGCAGCGTTGAAGTACAGGGGATTGGCACTGAAGATTTCTTT.